This entry features one T cell receptor beta chain sequence. Its cognate antigen is unknown. Germline CDR1 SGHTA, CDR2 FQGNSA. The CDR3 extends over 15 amino acids. V was clipped by 2 bases and J by 3 bases; unmatched bases: 3. This record belongs to a study of cytomegalovirus exposure and HLA in healthy donors. PCR employed 60 Vbeta and 13 Jbeta primers. Profiled with immunoSEQ multiplex PCR; TCRdb holds only in-frame clones, not every one. Of fewer than 300,000 clones in the sample, about 80% were seen once. Whole-study findings and limits: Among TCR beta chains, those listed as cytomegalovirus-associated numbered over 150. An analysis that was carried out later associated 15,000 to 20,000 TCR beta sequences with HLA alleles at 0.05 false discovery rate.

This sequence joins TRBV7-2 and TRBJ2-7, with 11 bases that match TRBD2. This clonotype was sampled from a girl under 10 years old in good health and CMV-seronegative. Sequencing was carried out using PBMCs. The CDR3 protein is CASSLTSGGVYEQYF. The DNA of the CDR3 is TGTGCCAGCAGCTTAACTAGCGGGGGTGTCTACGAGCAGTACTTC.